This T cell receptor (beta chain) originates from a study of CD8+ T cells in alopecia areata. Study-wide background: Treated patients were dosed with oral tofacitinib, taking 5 to 10 mg twice daily.

Study outcomes and limitations: Tofacitinib significantly lowered scalp clonality and expanded CD8+ clones among the top 100. Mice showed TCR sharing more clearly than patients did, possibly owing to HLA. While tofacitinib was given, many expanded lesional clones persisted in scalp and blood.

Germline V lookup: CDR1 SGHVS, CDR2 FQNEAQ. This CDR3 is built from 13 residues. Trimming cost V 3 bases and J 7 bases, with 11 bases left between them. The sequencing template was cDNA reverse transcribed from extracted RNA. Method: immunoSEQ multiplex PCR; TCRdb's copy keeps in-frame clones and lacks some. The data hold 160,000 or so clones, with 58% observed a single time. Treatment here: oral pan-JAK inhibitor, 5-10 mg twice daily. In regard to this clone: Antigen specificity is unknown.

The source is a human donor with alopecia areata. This sample comprised CD4+ T cells sorted from blood, obtained between weeks 55 and 70, from a patient treated with tofacitinib. The rearrangement joins TRBV7-8 to TRBJ2-3, with a tentative D call TRBD2 (6 bases). The CDR3 DNA reads TGTGCCAGCAGCTTGGCGGGCGGGAATACGCAGTATTTT. Protein product: CASSLAGGNTQYF.